Below are 28 T cell receptor beta chains sequenced from a single sample in a study of T cell responses to AZD1222 COVID-19 vaccine. Some clones are missing from TCRdb's copy, which holds only in-frame ones; the method was immunoSEQ multiplex PCR. The table has 150,000 to 180,000 clones, roughly nine tenths seen once. Sequences were derived from peripheral blood, sampled after recovery from COVID-19. These receptors were collected from an adult who had recovered from COVID-19.

The J gene is TRBJ2-7, the V gene TRBV2; no firm D call. CDR3 length equals 11 residues. CDR1 is SNHLY and CDR2 is FYNNEI in the germline V gene. Trimming pared 7 bases from V and 3 bases from J, leaving 7 bases between. The CDR3 spells CASKSFYEQYF. For the CDR3, the DNA is TGTGCCAGCAAGTCCTTCTACGAGCAGTACTTC.

This clone showed up just once. The chain employs TRBV7-9 and TRBJ1-6; 7 nucleotides match TRBD1. The CDR3 loop spans 14 amino acids. The J segment lost 7 bases and the V segment lost 3 bases, leaving 3 bases of the junction unmatched. Germline V gene data show CDR1 as SEHNR and CDR2 as FQNEAQ (reference sequence). The DNA for the CDR3 is TGTGCCAGCAGCTTTTCAGGGGGGAATTCACCCCTCCACTTT. This sequence encodes CASSFSGGNSPLHF.

The J gene is TRBJ1-2, the V gene TRBV20-1; 7 bases map to TRBD1. CDR3 length equals 14 residues. With 3 bases clipped from V and 0 bases from J, the junction kept 4 bases outside the gene matches. Per the germline V gene, CDR1 is DFQATT and CDR2 is SNEGSKA (reference sequence). The CDR3 bases are TGCAGTGCTAGTGGGGACAGAACTAACTATGGCTACACCTTC. This codes for CSASGDRTNYGYTF.

The sample holds one count of this clone. CDR3 sequence (DNA): TGCAGTGCTAGTCTCTACGGGCAGGGGGCAATCGAGCAGTACTTC. It encodes CSASLYGQGAIEQYF. The V gene is TRBV20-1, the J gene TRBJ2-7; 8 positions agree with TRBD1. The CDR3 runs 15 residues. V lost 3 bases, J lost 6 bases, and 13 bases stayed unmatched. The germline CDR1 and CDR2 sequences are DFQATT and SNEGSKA (reference sequence).

The chain combines TRBV5-1 with TRBJ1-1; 7 nucleotides line up with TRBD1. CDR1 and CDR2 (germline): SGHRS, YFSETQ. The CDR3 sequence is 12 residues long. Unmatched junction bases numbered 8, after V lost 5 bases and J lost 10 bases. The CDR3 nucleotides are TGCGCCAGCAGTCGATCGACAGGGTCAGCTTTCTTT. Protein: CASSRSTGSAFF.

This clone was seen a few times. This chain joins TRBV7-9 and TRBJ2-3; TRBD2 matches at 7 bases. Germline CDR1 reads SEHNR; CDR2 reads FQNEAQ (reference sequence). This CDR3 has 14 residues. J was trimmed by 4 bases and V by 3 bases; bases with no gene match: 4. The CDR3 region has the DNA TGTGCCAGCAGCTTGGAAGGGAGGGCAGATACGCAGTATTTT. Its protein is CASSLEGRADTQYF.

J is TRBJ1-5 and V is TRBV6-1; D not resolved. Trimming stripped 1 base from V and 1 base from J, with 14 bases between. This CDR3 is 17 amino acids long. Germline CDR1 and CDR2: MNHNS and SASEGT. CDR3 nucleotides: TGTGCCAGCAGTGAAGACCAGGCCTTCGTGAGCAATCAGCCCCAGCATTTT. This codes for CASSEDQAFVSNQPQHF.

The chain uses TRBV20-1 and TRBJ2-7, with 10 bases lining up with TRBD2. CDR3 length: 14 amino acids. CDR1 DFQATT and CDR2 SNEGSKA come from the germline V gene (reference sequence). The ends lost 3 bases at V and 11 bases at J; junction bases unmatched: 13. The CDR3 spells CSASFAASGSLKYF. Here the CDR3 DNA reads TGCAGTGCTAGTTTCGCGGCTAGCGGGAGTTTGAAGTACTTC.

The genes are TRBV28 and TRBJ1-5; a weak D match, TRBD1 (5 bases). The CDR3 totals 13 residues. Germline V gene sequence: CDR1 MDHEN, CDR2 SYDVKM. The V end was cut by 10 bases, the J end by 11 bases, with 21 bases between. In nucleotides, the CDR3 is TGTGCCACCGAAGACTCAGGGCCGTCCTCCCAGCATTTT. Its translation is CATEDSGPSSQHF.

In its sample, this clone was seen once. The genes are TRBV28 and TRBJ2-5; D unclear. CDR1 and CDR2 from the germline V gene are MDHEN and SYDVKM. V was cut by 6 bases and J by 2 bases, with 16 bases left in between. There are 15 residues in the CDR3. DNA for the CDR3: TGTGCCAGCAGCCCCCAAGGCCGGGTTCAAGAGACCCAGTACTTC. This gives the protein CASSPQGRVQETQYF.

This sequence joins TRBV7-2 and TRBJ1-2; D might be TRBD1 (5 bases). The length of the CDR3 is 13 residues. Germline CDR1 SGHTA, CDR2 FQGNSA. V was pared by 6 bases and J by 4 bases, with 12 bases between. The CDR3 region is CASSEGITYGYTF. In DNA, the CDR3 is TGTGCCAGCAGTGAGGGGATTACCTATGGCTACACCTTC.

The V call is TRBV28, the J call TRBJ1-3; D unresolved. Deletions cut 1 base from V and 3 bases from J, with 7 bases between. This CDR3 spans 14 amino acids. In germline, CDR1 is MDHEN, CDR2 SYDVKM. The CDR3 DNA reads as TGTGCCAGCAGTTTATCCTTAAATGGAAACACCATATATTTT. Its translation is CASSLSLNGNTIYF.

The chain combines TRBV7-3 with TRBJ1-2, with 7 bases fitting TRBD1. Germline CDR1 and CDR2: SGHTA and FQGTGA. The CDR3 totals 13 residues. The trim removed 4 bases at V and 6 bases at J, leaving 5 bases unmatched. The CDR3 here is CASSSSGTDGYTF. The CDR3 nucleotides are TGTGCCAGCAGCTCATCCGGGACAGATGGCTACACCTTC.

V gene TRBV10-2 combines with J gene TRBJ1-3, with 8 positions matching TRBD1. Per germline, CDR1 WSHSY and CDR2 SAAADI. The V gene end was trimmed by 6 bases and the J gene end by 0 bases; junction bases not matched to a gene: 4. The CDR3 is 15 residues long. The CDR3 sequence is CASRGTGTSGNTIYF. DNA of the CDR3: TGCGCCAGCAGGGGGACAGGCACCTCTGGAAACACCATATATTTT.

The chain joins TRBV3-1 (or the pseudogene TRBV3-2) to TRBJ1-5; a weak D match, TRBD1 (6 bases). V was trimmed by 3 bases and J by 4 bases, leaving 10 bases between them. The germline V gene encodes CDR1 LGHDT and CDR2 YNNKEL (reference sequence). The CDR3 is made up of 14 amino acids. Written as DNA, the CDR3 is TGTGCCAGCAGCCAGGACAGAACTAATCAGCCCCAGCATTTT. It codes for CASSQDRTNQPQHF.

The J gene is TRBJ1-5, the V gene TRBV19, with D unclear. The germline gives CDR1 LNHDA, CDR2 SQIVND (reference sequence). This CDR3 contains 14 residues. V lost 7 bases and J 7 bases, leaving 17 bases between the germline ends. The CDR3 coding sequence is TGTGCCAGTAAGGCGTGGAGGTCCGAACAGCCCCAGCATTTT. Protein: CASKAWRSEQPQHF.

This sequence joins TRBV2 and TRBJ1-1; D is ambiguous. The CDR3 sequence is 14 residues long. Between the trimmed V and J ends, which lost 3 bases and 4 bases, there was a span of 12 bases. Germline loops: CDR1 SNHLY, CDR2 FYNNEI. The CDR3 DNA follows: TGTGCCAGCAGTGAGCAGACTCGGACCACTGAAGCTTTCTTT. Protein: CASSEQTRTTEAFF.

This clone occurred once. At one end, the junction sequence differs from germline, possibly due to a read error. The chain carries TRBV4-1 and TRBJ2-1, with 9 bases fitting TRBD2. This CDR3 is 14 amino acids long. Germline V gene sequence: CDR1 MGHRA, CDR2 YSYEKL. The CDR3 here is CASNQQRGVDEQFF. The CDR3 nucleotides are TGCGCCAGCAACCAACAGCGGGGGGTAGATGAGCAGTTCTTC.

The rearrangement uses TRBV7-9 and TRBJ1-1; 7 bases agree with TRBD1. CDR1 is SEHNR, CDR2 FQNEAQ, per germline (reference sequence). Trimming cost V 11 bases and J 1 base; bases outside gene matches: 13. This CDR3 has 15 residues. The CDR3 protein is CAGREGAPPNTEAFF. CDR3 in DNA: TGTGCCGGACGGGAGGGGGCCCCTCCGAACACTGAAGCTTTCTTT.

The V call is TRBV6-1, the J call TRBJ1-5; D uncertain. Trimming stripped 3 bases from V and 1 base from J, with 7 bases between. The CDR3 spans 14 residues. CDR1 and CDR2 (germline): MNHNS, SASEGT. The CDR3 DNA follows: TGTGCCAGCAGTGATCGAAGGAGCAATCAGCCCCAGCATTTT. It translates to CASSDRRSNQPQHF.

Of note for this clone: The same CDR3 also results from other DNA sequences found in this sample. The rearrangement joins TRBV5-1 to TRBJ2-5; 8 bases map to TRBD1. Trimming at V came to 4 bases and at J to 4 bases, leaving 3 bases not matched to a gene. Germline V gives CDR1 SGHRS, CDR2 YFSETQ. The CDR3 length is 13 residues. CDR3 bases: TGCGCCAGCAGCAGGACAGGGCCAGAGACCCAGTACTTC. Translation: CASSRTGPETQYF.

The J gene is TRBJ1-6, the V gene TRBV9, with 8 nucleotides matching TRBD1. The CDR3 extends over 18 amino acids. Germline V CDR1 and CDR2: SGDLS, YYNGEE. Trimming at V came to 2 bases and at J to 7 bases, leaving 14 bases not matched to a gene. The DNA of the CDR3 is TGTGCCAGCAGCGTTACCGGACAGGGACGGGGTGGCAATTCACCCCTCCACTTT. It specifies CASSVTGQGRGGNSPLHF.

Concerning this clone itself: The sample contains more than one DNA sequence encoding this CDR3. V gene TRBV6-5 combines with J gene TRBJ1-2; D remains unclear. From germline, CDR1 is MNHEY and CDR2 SVGAGI. The CDR3 extends over 14 amino acids. V lost 6 bases and J lost 5, with 16 bases in between. The CDR3 spells CASSPSLVGYGYTF. CDR3 coding DNA: TGTGCCAGCAGCCCATCACTTGTGGGATATGGCTACACCTTC.

This sequence joins TRBV6-5 and TRBJ2-5; D unresolved. Germline assignment: CDR1 MNHEY and CDR2 SVGAGI. The CDR3 spans 13 residues. V was pared by 5 bases and J by 5 bases, with 12 bases between. The CDR3 nucleotides are TGTGCCAGCAGTACTCTAGGCTTGGAGACCCAGTACTTC. Translating it yields CASSTLGLETQYF.

This clone was seen only a few times. The chain uses TRBV4-2 and TRBJ1-2; D remains ambiguous. V lost 0 bases and J 5 bases, leaving 10 bases between the germline ends. The CDR3 totals 14 residues. CDR1 is LGHNA, CDR2 YNFKEQ, per germline. CDR3 nucleotides: TGTGCCAGCAGCCAAGATCTGTTAAATTATGGCTACACCTTC. Its protein is CASSQDLLNYGYTF.

This chain links TRBV5-4 with TRBJ2-4; 9 nucleotides agree with TRBD1. This CDR3 is 15 amino acids long. After removal of 3 bases from V and 5 bases from J, the junction contained 6 bases not matched to a gene. Germline CDR1 reads SGHNT; CDR2 reads YYREEE (reference sequence). DNA for the CDR3: TGTGCCAGCAGCTCGGGACAGGGAATCCAAAACATTCAGTACTTC. Its translation is CASSSGQGIQNIQYF.

This clone showed up just a few times. V is TRBV7-2 and J is TRBJ1-2; maybe TRBD1 (5 bases). The CDR3 runs 13 residues. Trimming cost V 4 bases and J 8 bases, with 14 bases left between them. Looked up from germline, CDR1 is SGHTA and CDR2 is FQGNSA. The CDR3 spells CASSSDRRGGYTF. In DNA form, the CDR3 reads TGTGCCAGCAGCTCGGACCGTAGGGGCGGCTACACCTTC.

The table lists this clone with a few counts. This sequence joins TRBV7-9 and TRBJ2-2, with D unresolved. CDR3 length equals 15 residues. CDR1 and CDR2 (germline): SEHNR, FQNEAQ (reference sequence). V was clipped by 0 bases and J by 5 bases, with 10 bases between them. DNA of the CDR3: TGTGCCAGCAGCTTAGCTGGGGTAAAGACCGGGGAGCTGTTTTTT. Translated: CASSLAGVKTGELFF.